These T cell receptor beta chains were read from a single sample in a study of blood T cell repertoires in COVID-19. The protocol was immunoSEQ multiplex PCR, while the TCRdb copy is restricted to in-frame clones and leaves out a portion. The sample holds roughly 140,000 clones; approximately 80% are singletons and the top ten take roughly 3%. Material: peripheral blood. Receptor source: a middle-aged woman with active or convalescent COVID-19. Each CDR3 is given with its conserved first and last residue. A D gene is named only where the DNA matches it firmly. Not all rows give a size; the values are once, few, many and, for expanded clones, a class.

j_gene: TRBJ2-7
d_gene: TRBD1
abundance: NA
v_gene: TRBV28
CDR3nt: TGTGCCAGCAGGCCAGGGGGCGACCGCTACGAGCAGTACTTC
CDR3aa: CASRPGGDRYEQYF

j_gene: TRBJ1-5
d_gene: NA
abundance: NA
v_gene: TRBV6-5
CDR3nt: TGTGCCAGCACCAAGGGGGGGGGCCGGTATCAGCCCCAGCATTTT
CDR3aa: CASTKGGGRYQPQHF

j_gene: TRBJ1-5
d_gene: NA
abundance: NA
v_gene: TRBV5-1
CDR3nt: TGCGCCAGCAGCTTGGCCGAAATAGGGGGGCCCCAGCATTTT
CDR3aa: CASSLAEIGGPQHF

j_gene: TRBJ2-3
d_gene: NA
abundance: NA
v_gene: TRBV24-1
CDR3nt: TGTGCCCCCGCCGATGAGGTGGGCACAGATACGCAGTATTTT
CDR3aa: CAPADEVGTDTQYF

j_gene: TRBJ1-1
d_gene: TRBD1
abundance: NA
v_gene: TRBV29-1
CDR3nt: TGCAGCGTTGAGGGGGACAGGGGCGTGAACACTGAAGCTTTCTTT
CDR3aa: CSVEGDRGVNTEAFF

j_gene: TRBJ1-5
d_gene: TRBD1
abundance: NA
v_gene: TRBV7-8
CDR3nt: TGTGCCAGCAGCTTAGAGGCAACCGGGACAGGCTATAGCAATCAGCCCCAGCATTTT
CDR3aa: CASSLEATGTGYSNQPQHF

j_gene: TRBJ2-2
d_gene: TRBD1
abundance: NA
v_gene: TRBV6-2/TRBV6-3
CDR3nt: TGTGCCAGCAGTTACCCGGGTGACGTGACAGGGGGCACCGGGGAGCTGTTTTTT
CDR3aa: CASSYPGDVTGGTGELFF

j_gene: TRBJ1-1
d_gene: NA
abundance: NA
v_gene: TRBV5-1
CDR3nt: TGCGCCAGCAGCTCCGACGGACGGGGGAACACTGAAGCTTTCTTT
CDR3aa: CASSSDGRGNTEAFF

j_gene: TRBJ1-3
d_gene: NA
abundance: NA
v_gene: TRBV16
CDR3nt: TGTGCCAGCAGCCGCCGGTCAGGCTCTGGAAACACCATATATTTT
CDR3aa: CASSRRSGSGNTIYF

j_gene: TRBJ2-7
d_gene: NA
abundance: NA
v_gene: TRBV9
CDR3nt: TGTGCCAGCAGCCCACACGGCGGGACGGGAGAGCAGTACTTC
CDR3aa: CASSPHGGTGEQYF

j_gene: TRBJ2-7
d_gene: TRBD2
abundance: NA
v_gene: TRBV5-1
CDR3nt: TGCGCCAGCAGCCCCGGGACTAGCACCTCCTACGAGCAGTACTTC
CDR3aa: CASSPGTSTSYEQYF

j_gene: TRBJ1-6
d_gene: NA
abundance: once
v_gene: TRBV25-1
CDR3nt: TGTGCCAGCTTGGCACAGGTCGGGAGTTCACCCCTCCACTTT
CDR3aa: CASLAQVGSSPLHF

j_gene: TRBJ1-5
d_gene: NA
abundance: NA
v_gene: TRBV28
CDR3nt: TGTGCCAGCAGGGACCCGGGGGGAGGGAATCAGCCCCAGCATTTT
CDR3aa: CASRDPGGGNQPQHF

j_gene: TRBJ2-7
d_gene: TRBD1
abundance: NA
v_gene: TRBV18
CDR3nt: TGTGCCAGCTCACTTCCGGGACAGGGGGTCTACGAGCAGTACTTC
CDR3aa: CASSLPGQGVYEQYF

j_gene: TRBJ1-1
d_gene: NA
abundance: NA
v_gene: TRBV19
CDR3nt: TGTGCCAGTAGTCCCTTTCACATCCCTGAAGCTTTCTTT
CDR3aa: CASSPFHIPEAFF

j_gene: TRBJ2-3
d_gene: NA
abundance: NA
v_gene: TRBV18
CDR3nt: TGTGCCAGCTCACGTTACAGCCCTATCACAGATACGCAGTATTTT
CDR3aa: CASSRYSPITDTQYF

j_gene: TRBJ2-7
d_gene: TRBD1
abundance: NA
v_gene: TRBV27
CDR3nt: TGTGCCAGCAGTTTGCAATCCGGGACAGGGACCTACGAGCAGTACTTC
CDR3aa: CASSLQSGTGTYEQYF

j_gene: TRBJ2-1
d_gene: NA
abundance: NA
v_gene: TRBV18
CDR3nt: TGTGCCAGCTCACCAGCGAATGAGCAGTTCTTC
CDR3aa: CASSPANEQFF

j_gene: TRBJ2-7
d_gene: TRBD2
abundance: once
v_gene: TRBV5-1
CDR3nt: TGCGCCAGCAACATAGCGGGAGCGACCTACGAGCAGTACTTC
CDR3aa: CASNIAGATYEQYF

j_gene: TRBJ2-7
d_gene: TRBD1
abundance: NA
v_gene: TRBV2
CDR3nt: TGTGCCAGCAGTGGGGAGGGACAGGGATACGAGCAGTACTTC
CDR3aa: CASSGEGQGYEQYF

j_gene: TRBJ2-2
d_gene: TRBD2
abundance: NA
v_gene: TRBV2
CDR3nt: TGTGCCAGCAGTGAAGGTCTAGCGGGGGGGCCTGGCGGGGAGCTGTTTTTT
CDR3aa: CASSEGLAGGPGGELFF

j_gene: TRBJ1-2
d_gene: NA
abundance: once
v_gene: TRBV5-8
CDR3nt: TGTGCCAGCAGCCTACAGAGGAGGGGGGGCTATGGCTACACCTTC
CDR3aa: CASSLQRRGGYGYTF

j_gene: TRBJ2-7
d_gene: NA
abundance: NA
v_gene: TRBV5-6
CDR3nt: TGTGCCAGCAGCCGCGCCGCGAGGGCAAGCTCCTACGAGCAGTACTTC
CDR3aa: CASSRAARASSYEQYF

j_gene: TRBJ1-1
d_gene: NA
abundance: NA
v_gene: TRBV30
CDR3nt: TGTGCCTGGGGTCTAGGGACTCTTGAAGCTTTCTTT
CDR3aa: CAWGLGTLEAFF

j_gene: TRBJ1-4
d_gene: NA
abundance: NA
v_gene: TRBV5-1
CDR3nt: TGCGCCAGCAGCTTGGGGACAGTTAATGAAAAACTGTTTTTT
CDR3aa: CASSLGTVNEKLFF

j_gene: TRBJ1-5
d_gene: NA
abundance: NA
v_gene: TRBV19
CDR3nt: TGTGCCAGTAGTTCGGGGGGGACGGTTAGCAATCAGCCCCAGCATTTT
CDR3aa: CASSSGGTVSNQPQHF

j_gene: TRBJ1-1
d_gene: TRBD1
abundance: NA
v_gene: TRBV7-9
CDR3nt: TGTGCCAGCCTTTCGACAGGGGGCGACTTTGGGGCTTTCTTT
CDR3aa: CASLSTGGDFGAFF

j_gene: TRBJ2-4
d_gene: TRBD2
abundance: NA
v_gene: TRBV12-3/TRBV12-4
CDR3nt: TGTGCCAGCAGCCGGGACTACAGAAACATTCAGTACTTC
CDR3aa: CASSRDYRNIQYF

j_gene: TRBJ1-2
d_gene: NA
abundance: few
v_gene: TRBV6-5
CDR3nt: TGTGCCAGCAGCGAGGTGGGGTATCGGACAGATGGCTACACCTTC
CDR3aa: CASSEVGYRTDGYTF

j_gene: TRBJ1-1
d_gene: NA
abundance: NA
v_gene: TRBV7-9
CDR3nt: TGTGCCAGCAGCCTCCGGGAACGGAACACTGAAGCTTTCTTT
CDR3aa: CASSLRERNTEAFF

j_gene: TRBJ2-4
d_gene: NA
abundance: NA
v_gene: TRBV10-3
CDR3nt: TGTGCCATCAGTGAGTCGACTATAGCCAAAAACATTCAGTACTTC
CDR3aa: CAISESTIAKNIQYF

j_gene: TRBJ2-6
d_gene: TRBD2
abundance: NA
v_gene: TRBV19
CDR3nt: TGTGCCAGTAGTATGGGAGGGCCTGGGGCCAACGTCCTGACTTTC
CDR3aa: CASSMGGPGANVLTF

j_gene: TRBJ1-3
d_gene: NA
abundance: NA
v_gene: TRBV6-1
CDR3nt: TGTGCCAGCAGTGTAACGTGGAGAGCAGCTGGAAACACCATATATTTT
CDR3aa: CASSVTWRAAGNTIYF

j_gene: TRBJ1-6
d_gene: TRBD1
abundance: once
v_gene: TRBV11-2
CDR3nt: TGTGCCAGCAGCTCCGAGGGGGCCGTTAGTAATTCACCCCTCCACTTT
CDR3aa: CASSSEGAVSNSPLHF

j_gene: TRBJ1-5
d_gene: NA
abundance: once
v_gene: TRBV4-2
CDR3nt: TGTGCCAGCAGCCAAGATGGGGGCCGGCAGCCCCAGCATTTT
CDR3aa: CASSQDGGRQPQHF

j_gene: TRBJ1-5
d_gene: TRBD1
abundance: few
v_gene: TRBV5-6
CDR3nt: TGTGCCAGCAGCTCGGGACAGGGTCTACGGCAGCCCCAGCATTTT
CDR3aa: CASSSGQGLRQPQHF

j_gene: TRBJ2-1
d_gene: NA
abundance: once
v_gene: TRBV19
CDR3nt: TGTGCCAGTAGTATCGTCGGGTCCAGGGGCAATGAGCAGTTCTTC
CDR3aa: CASSIVGSRGNEQFF

j_gene: TRBJ1-1
d_gene: TRBD1
abundance: NA
v_gene: TRBV6-6
CDR3nt: TGTGCCAGCACCTCGGGACAGGGGATCTTGAACACTGAAGCTTTCTTT
CDR3aa: CASTSGQGILNTEAFF

j_gene: TRBJ1-5
d_gene: TRBD1
abundance: NA
v_gene: TRBV6-1
CDR3nt: TGTGCCAGCAGTGCGATGAGACAGGGTAGCAATCAGCCCCAGCATTTT
CDR3aa: CASSAMRQGSNQPQHF

j_gene: TRBJ2-1
d_gene: TRBD1
abundance: NA
v_gene: TRBV4-3
CDR3nt: TGCGCCAGCAGTTGGGACAGGGGCAATGAGCAGTTCTTC
CDR3aa: CASSWDRGNEQFF

j_gene: TRBJ2-7
d_gene: NA
abundance: many
v_gene: TRBV29-1
CDR3nt: TGCAGCGTTGAAGAGGAGTTAGGGGTTTACGAGCAGTACTTC
CDR3aa: CSVEEELGVYEQYF

j_gene: TRBJ1-1
d_gene: NA
abundance: NA
v_gene: TRBV30
CDR3nt: TGTGCCTGGAGTGAGGGGGTAAACACTGAAGCTTTCTTT
CDR3aa: CAWSEGVNTEAFF

j_gene: TRBJ2-1
d_gene: TRBD2
abundance: NA
v_gene: TRBV19
CDR3nt: TGTGCCAGTAGTCCCCGGGGTAGCGGGAATGAGCAGTTCTTC
CDR3aa: CASSPRGSGNEQFF

j_gene: TRBJ2-1
d_gene: TRBD1
abundance: NA
v_gene: TRBV2
CDR3nt: TGTGCCAGCAGTGGGGACAGGGTGGGGGGTGAGCAGTTCTTC
CDR3aa: CASSGDRVGGEQFF

j_gene: TRBJ1-3
d_gene: TRBD1
abundance: NA
v_gene: TRBV7-2
CDR3nt: TGTGCCAGCAGCTCGGACAGGGGGCCTGGAAACACCATATATTTT
CDR3aa: CASSSDRGPGNTIYF

j_gene: TRBJ2-7
d_gene: TRBD1
abundance: NA
v_gene: TRBV5-1
CDR3nt: TGCGCCAGCAGCGTGACAGGGAACGAGCAGTACTTC
CDR3aa: CASSVTGNEQYF

j_gene: TRBJ1-1
d_gene: NA
abundance: NA
v_gene: TRBV2
CDR3nt: TGTGCCAGCCGACAGGCCCCAACTGAAGCTTTCTTT
CDR3aa: CASRQAPTEAFF

j_gene: TRBJ2-7
d_gene: NA
abundance: NA
v_gene: TRBV5-1
CDR3nt: TGCGCCAGCAGCTTGGACCTGACAGGTATCTACGAGCAGTACTTC
CDR3aa: CASSLDLTGIYEQYF

j_gene: TRBJ2-3
d_gene: NA
abundance: NA
v_gene: TRBV5-4
CDR3nt: TGTGCCAGCAGCTTGTCCCGGTTCACAGATACGCAGTATTTT
CDR3aa: CASSLSRFTDTQYF

j_gene: TRBJ2-5
d_gene: TRBD2
abundance: NA
v_gene: TRBV7-2
CDR3nt: TGTGCCAGCAGCTTAGCAGCCAGCGGGGGGGCGAGTAAGACCCAGTACTTC
CDR3aa: CASSLAASGGASKTQYF

j_gene: TRBJ1-2
d_gene: NA
abundance: NA
v_gene: TRBV30
CDR3nt: TGTGCCTGGAGTGTATATCGTGGGGGGAGCGGCTACACCTTC
CDR3aa: CAWSVYRGGSGYTF

j_gene: TRBJ1-2
d_gene: NA
abundance: NA
v_gene: TRBV27
CDR3nt: TGTGCCAGCAGTTTCAGGGTTACAAACTATGGCTACACCTTC
CDR3aa: CASSFRVTNYGYTF

j_gene: TRBJ2-2
d_gene: NA
abundance: NA
v_gene: TRBV11-2
CDR3nt: TGTGCCAGCAGCTTACGGTACACCGGGGAGCTGTTTTTT
CDR3aa: CASSLRYTGELFF

j_gene: TRBJ2-1
d_gene: TRBD2
abundance: NA
v_gene: TRBV11-2
CDR3nt: TGTGCCAGCAGCTTGGCTAGCGGTATGCGGAATGAGCAGTTCTTC
CDR3aa: CASSLASGMRNEQFF